The 20 T cell receptor beta chains below all came from one sample that was sequenced in a study of regulatory T cells in long-lasting Graves disease (dated by TCRdb to the early 2020s). The time point label of this sample denotes: newly diagnosed GD, antithyroid drugs for less than 3 months. For both TCR sequencing and RNA sequencing, RNA was extracted from PBMCs in TRIzol. Receptors were amplified or captured by multiplex PCR. TCRdb names Illumina HiSeq 4000 as the instrument used. To build TCR beta libraries, CDR3 regions were amplified by Arm-PCR using iRepertoire HTBI primers. Through fastp at Q25 and MiXCR, TCRdb rebuilt clones from the public reads, retaining in-frame beta chains. Every distinct CDR3 protein forms one entry, paired with its most common genes and DNA. This sample has roughly 350,000 distinct CDR3 sequences in its table, and 16% of those were observed once. Together, the top ten hold approximately 30% of the sample.

The data were also submitted as part of a second study, on T cells in Graves' hyperthyroidism and ophthalmopathy.

The material sequenced was peripheral blood mononuclear cells (PBMCs), taken at new diagnosis, from a patient treated with antithyroid drugs. The source of these receptors is a middle-aged man with Graves disease. Donor details come from another sample of the same person, matched by shared clones.

The CDR3 DNA is TGTGCCAGCAGCGCCAAGGGTACAGATACGCAGTATTTT. This codes for CASSAKGTDTQYF. This chain links TRBV9 with TRBJ2-3; D remains unclear. CDR3 size: 13 residues. The V gene lost 3 bases and the J gene lost 3 bases, with 8 bases spanning the gap. The germline V gene has CDR1 SGDLS and CDR2 YYNGEE.

Many counts were recorded for this clonotype. The gene calls are TRBV11-2 and TRBJ1-4; D gene unclear. Germline CDR1 reads SGHAT; CDR2 reads FQNNGV. The CDR3 is 14 amino acids. V lost 6 bases and J lost 4, with 12 bases in between. CDR3 nucleotides: TGTGCCAGCAGTTCGAACGGGCTTAATGAAAAACTGTTTTTT. Translation gives CASSSNGLNEKLFF.

This clonotype was detected ten times or more. V and J are TRBV6-5 and TRBJ2-5; no reliable D call. V lost 2 bases, J lost 5 bases, and 12 bases lay in between. The CDR3 sequence is 14 residues long. In germline, CDR1 is MNHEY, CDR2 SVGAGI. The CDR3: CASSYRVPGETQYF. The CDR3 nucleotides are TGTGCCAGCAGTTACCGAGTCCCCGGGGAGACCCAGTACTTC.

This clonotype was detected ten times or more. The V and J genes are TRBV3-1 and TRBJ2-7; a possible D gene is TRBD2 (5 bases). The CDR3 contains 14 residues. Germline loops: CDR1 LGHDT, CDR2 YNNKEL (reference sequence). V was clipped by 1 base and J by 3 bases, with 10 bases between them. CDR3 amino acids: CASSQASGSYEQYF. As DNA, the CDR3 is TGTGCCAGCAGCCAAGCTTCGGGGAGCTACGAGCAGTACTTC.

This clonotype has a count of ten or more. This chain links TRBV10-3 with TRBJ1-5, with 7 bases matching TRBD1. Germline trimming cut 4 bases from V and 3 bases from J; bases unmatched to any gene: 3. The CDR3 contains 14 residues. From germline, CDR1 is ENHRY and CDR2 SYGVKD. As DNA, the CDR3 is TGTGCCATCAGTGTGACAGGGAACAATCAGCCCCAGCATTTT. Its protein product is CAISVTGNNQPQHF.

This chain connects TRBV9 to TRBJ2-5, with a possible D match to TRBD2 (6 bases). CDR3 length equals 16 residues. V was pared by 0 bases and J by 1 base, with 13 bases between. The germline V gene has CDR1 SGDLS and CDR2 YYNGEE. The CDR3 loop is CASSVGGGDFQETQYF. The CDR3 nucleotides are TGTGCCAGCAGCGTAGGTGGCGGGGATTTCCAAGAGACCCAGTACTTC.

Of note for this clonotype: This may be a read error, as it is one base from a much larger clone. The chain carries TRBV3-1 and TRBJ2-7, with TRBD1 matching over 8 bases. V was pared by 4 bases and J by 5 bases, with 7 bases of the junction left unmatched. Per germline, CDR1 LGHDT and CDR2 YNNKEL (reference sequence). The CDR3 extends over 14 amino acids. In DNA, the CDR3 is TGTGCCAGCAGCCGGACAGGGAATGATCACGAGCAGTACTTC. Its translation: CASSRTGNDHEQYF.

This rearrangement joins TRBV7-3 to TRBJ2-1; 7 positions agree with TRBD2. Germline-derived CDR1 and CDR2 are SGHTA and FQGTGA. Trimming at V came to 3 bases and at J to 0 bases, leaving 5 bases not matched to a gene. The CDR3 consists of 16 residues. CDR3 sequence reads: CASSLYGGGSYNEQFF. The CDR3 bases are TGTGCCAGCAGCTTGTATGGCGGGGGCTCCTACAATGAGCAGTTCTTC.

This clonotype came up many times. The chain joins TRBV2 to TRBJ1-1, with a weak D call TRBD1 (6 bases). The CDR3 is 15 amino acids. The ends were cut back, 6 bases at V and 10 bases at J, with 24 bases in the middle. CDR1 and CDR2 (germline): SNHLY, FYNNEI. The CDR3 is CASSSLQSRGPGAFF. CDR3 sequence (DNA): TGTGCCAGCAGCTCTCTCCAATCCCGGGGGCCGGGAGCTTTCTTT.

There are many counts of this clonotype. Here the CDR3 reads CASSLQPGLAGPGYYNEQFF. CDR3 DNA sequence: TGTGCCAGCAGCCTTCAACCGGGACTAGCGGGGCCCGGGTACTACAATGAGCAGTTCTTC. V is TRBV7-2 and J is TRBJ2-1; 13 bases line up with TRBD2. Germline loops: CDR1 SGHTA, CDR2 FQGNSA. V was clipped by 5 bases and J by 3 bases; unmatched bases: 16. This CDR3 comprises 20 residues.

This clonotype was recorded many times. The chain joins TRBV27 to TRBJ2-2; D unclear. The CDR3 is made up of 14 amino acids. Germline CDR1 and CDR2: MNHEY and SMNVEV (reference sequence). V gave up 3 bases and J gave up 0 bases, with 5 bases separating them. The CDR3 spells CASSFWANTGELFF. The CDR3 bases are TGTGCCAGCAGTTTTTGGGCGAACACCGGGGAGCTGTTTTTT.

This clonotype was seen ten or more times. This chain connects TRBV20-1 to TRBJ2-5; possibly TRBD1 or TRBD2 for D (7 bases each). V lost 5 bases and J 5 bases, leaving 15 bases between the germline ends. This CDR3 region has 13 residues. Germline CDR1 reads DFQATT; CDR2 reads SNEGSKA (reference sequence). This chain's CDR3 is CSAPHQGGETQYF. In DNA, the CDR3 is TGCAGTGCTCCCCATCAGGGGGGGGAGACCCAGTACTTC.

This clonotype was observed many times. For the CDR3, the DNA is TGTGCCTGGAGTGGTGGGGGGGCAGGGGACATTCAGTACTTC. Amino acids: CAWSGGGAGDIQYF. The chain joins TRBV30 to TRBJ2-4; perhaps TRBD2 as D (7 bases). The germline gives CDR1 GTSNPN, CDR2 SVGIG (reference sequence). This CDR3 contains 14 residues. V shed 1 base and J shed 8 bases, with 15 bases lying between them.

The chain joins TRBV5-4 to TRBJ2-2; 9 positions agree with TRBD2. Germline CDR1 SGHNT, CDR2 YYREEE (reference sequence). The length of the CDR3 is 16 residues. V trimming: 0 bases; J trimming: 5 bases; junction bases outside the gene matches: 5. As DNA, the CDR3 is TGTGCCAGCAGCTTGGTTGGCGGGGGGGCTACCGGGGAGCTGTTTTTT. Translated: CASSLVGGGATGELFF.

This clonotype was detected many times. V is TRBV6-1 and J is TRBJ1-5, with a weak D call TRBD1 (5 bases). The CDR3 is 13 amino acids. Trimming cost V 3 bases and J 2 bases, with 5 bases left between them. Germline V gene lookup returns CDR1 MNHNS and CDR2 SASEGT. CDR3 protein: CASSETGNQPQHF. In DNA, the CDR3 is TGTGCCAGCAGTGAGACAGGCAATCAGCCCCAGCATTTT.

This clonotype was observed at least ten times. V is TRBV28 and J is TRBJ1-5, with D perhaps matching TRBD1 (5 bases). CDR3 length: 13 amino acids. Germline CDR1 MDHEN, CDR2 SYDVKM. Trimming removed 10 bases at V and 6 bases at J, with 16 bases between. CDR3: CATLIDGTQPQHF. Written as DNA, the CDR3 is TGTGCCACCCTAATCGATGGGACTCAGCCCCAGCATTTT.

This clonotype was detected ten times or more. The rearrangement joins TRBV20-1 to TRBJ1-3; D call uncertain. This CDR3 is 14 amino acids long. Germline-derived CDR1 and CDR2 are DFQATT and SNEGSKA (reference sequence). The ends were cut back, 5 bases at V and 0 bases at J, with 11 bases in the middle. CDR3 nucleotide sequence: TGCAGTGCTGCACAGAGGAGCTCTGGAAACACCATATATTTT. It translates to CSAAQRSSGNTIYF.

The V and J genes are TRBV10-3 and TRBJ2-5; D is perhaps TRBD1 (6 bases). With the DNA end fitting TRBJ2-7 better, the J assignment may be wrong. Per germline, CDR1 ENHRY and CDR2 SYGVKD. The CDR3 consists of 14 residues. The CDR3 nucleotides read TGTGCCATCAGTGACAGGGGCCAGTCCTACGAGCAGTACTTC. Translating it yields CAISDRGQSYEQYF.

This clonotype was detected many times. The chain recombines TRBV6-1 with TRBJ1-2, with D uncertain. With 4 bases removed from V and 5 bases from J, the gap between germline ends came to 14 bases. The V gene's germline CDR1 is MNHNS and CDR2 SASEGT. The CDR3 is 14 amino acids. CDR3 sequence reads: CASSAPRKDYGYTF. The CDR3 nucleotides read TGTGCCAGCAGTGCCCCTAGGAAAGATTATGGCTACACCTTC.

This clonotype showed up many times. V is TRBV28 and J is TRBJ2-5; 11 bases agree with TRBD2. The junction had 6 bases not matched to a gene; V was cut back by 5 bases and J by 4 bases. CDR3 length: 15 amino acids. CDR1 and CDR2 from the germline V gene are MDHEN and SYDVKM. CDR3 DNA: TGTGCCAGCAGTACCGCCGGACTAGCGGGAGAGACCCAGTACTTC. Amino acids: CASSTAGLAGETQYF.